This T cell receptor beta chain was identified in a study of blood T cells in healthy people across ages. Notes on the study in general: No conclusive comparison of naive versus antigen-experienced cells was possible with unsorted PBMCs. A roughly linear age-dependent decrease characterized TCR beta diversity per million T cells.

Trimming left V 7 bases short and J 0 bases short, with 12 bases between. This CDR3 spans 15 amino acids. The germline V gene encodes CDR1 MNHEY and CDR2 SVGAGI. Sample-barcoded 5' priming and a J-beta primer mix drove a second PCR of about 7 to 11 cycles. Sequencing recovered at least 2.5 million CDR3-containing paired-end reads from each sample. Using its own MiXCR run on the 5' RACE reads, TCRdb lists one record per CDR3 protein. Of about 590,000 distinct CDR3 sequences listed, roughly 30% were seen once; the top ten hold approximately 15%. Comment on this clonotype: Its antigen is unidentified.

This TCR was recovered from an elderly woman in good health. The V gene is TRBV6-5, the J gene TRBJ1-4; D unresolved. The sample comprised blood. CDR3 DNA sequence: TGTGCCAGCACCAAGGGTCGTGCAACTAATGAAAAACTGTTTTTT. This encodes CASTKGRATNEKLFF.